This T cell receptor (beta chain) came from a study of blood T cell repertoires in COVID-19. As for the study in general: The analysed material was cDNA or gDNA that came from T cells, B-cell-depleted T cells, or PBMCs.

Method: immunoSEQ multiplex PCR; TCRdb's copy keeps in-frame clones and lacks some. The data contain about 340,000 clones, roughly nine tenths of them singletons. The clonotype was recovered from a woman between 25 and 40 years old who had recovered from COVID-19. The specimen sequenced was PBMCs or T cells enriched from blood (not recorded which).

The CDR3 DNA follows: TGTGCCAGCAGTGGTCCCAGCGGGACCTCCTACGAGCAGTACTTC. This sequence encodes CASSGPSGTSYEQYF. The V gene is TRBV28, the J gene TRBJ2-7; 7 nucleotides align to TRBD2. The CDR3 is 15 amino acids. Germline assignment: CDR1 MDHEN and CDR2 SYDVKM. V dropped 5 bases and J dropped 0; count of bases not matched to a gene: 7.